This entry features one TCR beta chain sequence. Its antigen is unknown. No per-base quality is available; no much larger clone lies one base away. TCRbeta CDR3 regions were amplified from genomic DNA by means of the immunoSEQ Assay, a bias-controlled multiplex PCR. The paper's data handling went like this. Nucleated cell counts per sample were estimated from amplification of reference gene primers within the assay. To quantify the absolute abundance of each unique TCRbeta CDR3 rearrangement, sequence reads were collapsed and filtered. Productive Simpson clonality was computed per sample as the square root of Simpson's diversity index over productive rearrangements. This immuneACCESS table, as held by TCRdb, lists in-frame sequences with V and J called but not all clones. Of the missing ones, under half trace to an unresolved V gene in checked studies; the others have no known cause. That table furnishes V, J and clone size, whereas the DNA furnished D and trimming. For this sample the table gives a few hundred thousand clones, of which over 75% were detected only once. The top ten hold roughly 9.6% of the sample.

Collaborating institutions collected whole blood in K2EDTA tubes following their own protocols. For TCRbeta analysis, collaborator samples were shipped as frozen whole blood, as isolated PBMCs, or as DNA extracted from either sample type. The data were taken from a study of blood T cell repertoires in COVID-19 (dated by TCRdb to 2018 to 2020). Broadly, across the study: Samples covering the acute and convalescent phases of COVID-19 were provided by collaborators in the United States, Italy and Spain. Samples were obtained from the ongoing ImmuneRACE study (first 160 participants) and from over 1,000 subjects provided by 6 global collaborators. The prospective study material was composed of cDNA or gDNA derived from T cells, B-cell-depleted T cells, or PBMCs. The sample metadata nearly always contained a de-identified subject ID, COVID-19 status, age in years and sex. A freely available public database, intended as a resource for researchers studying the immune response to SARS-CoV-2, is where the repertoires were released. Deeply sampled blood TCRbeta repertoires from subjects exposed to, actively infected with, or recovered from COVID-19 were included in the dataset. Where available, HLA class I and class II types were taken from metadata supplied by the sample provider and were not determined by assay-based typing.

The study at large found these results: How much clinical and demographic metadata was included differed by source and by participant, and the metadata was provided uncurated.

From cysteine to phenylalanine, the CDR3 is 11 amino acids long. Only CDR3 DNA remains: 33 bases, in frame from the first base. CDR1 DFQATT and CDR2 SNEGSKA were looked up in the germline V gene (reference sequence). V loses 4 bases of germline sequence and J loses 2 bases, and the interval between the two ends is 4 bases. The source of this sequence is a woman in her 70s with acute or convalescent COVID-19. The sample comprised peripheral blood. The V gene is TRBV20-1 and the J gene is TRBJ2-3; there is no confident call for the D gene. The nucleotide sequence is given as TGCAGTGCTATTAACACAGATACGCAGTATTTT. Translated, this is CSAINTDTQYF.